The sequence of this T cell receptor (beta chain) was determined in a study of cytomegalovirus exposure and HLA in healthy donors. Study-wide findings and caveats: TCR beta sequences reportedly predicted most subjects' HLA-A and HLA-B alleles accurately. Donor immune exposure was known only as CMV serostatus.

PCR involved 60 Vbeta and 13 Jbeta primers. The assay was immunoSEQ multiplex PCR, and TCRdb's table has in-frame clones only and misses some. The sample has around 150,000 clones; more than 75% are singletons. This clone was observed a few times. The antigen is undetermined. This CDR3 spans 14 amino acids. The V end lost 5 bases, the J end lost 4 bases, and 14 bases lay between the germline ends. Germline V lookup: CDR1 MGHDK, CDR2 SYGVNS. The clonotype was recovered from a man younger than 35 in good health and CMV-seronegative. The sequenced sample was PBMCs. The V and J genes are TRBV25-1 and TRBJ1-2; the D gene is possibly TRBD1 (6 bases). The CDR3 protein is CASSWGQGLYGYTF. CDR3 sequence (DNA): TGTGCCAGCAGTTGGGGGCAGGGCCTCTATGGCTACACCTTC.